This T cell receptor (beta chain) emerged from a study of CD8 T cells in ankylosing spondylitis. The TCR beta libraries were generated through quantitative 5'-RACE incorporating molecular barcodes. TCRdb reprocessed the 5' RACE reads with MiXCR, giving one entry per CDR3 protein. The sample gives around 160,000 distinct CDR3 sequences, about 9.9% of which show up once; around 29% is in the top ten. This clonotype showed up many times. Its target is not known. Overall study results and limits: Significantly higher representation of disease-linked clones was reported for matched ankylosing spondylitis synovial fluid. Past studies reported some motif variants in reactive arthritis synovial fluid and blood. Disease-linked clones had a CD8+ phenotype and relatively low frequency in peripheral blood.

The receptor's source is a male donor with ankylosing spondylitis or in good health (not recorded which). The sequencing input was blood, either unsorted or a sorted T cell fraction (not recorded which).

The chain's CDR3 is CASSRDRFFEAFF. The CDR3 nucleotides are TGTGCCAGCAGCAGGGACAGATTCTTTGAAGCTTTCTTT. The V gene is TRBV5-6, the J gene TRBJ1-1; TRBD1 matches 7 bases. Unmatched junction bases numbered 7, after V lost 4 bases and J lost 7 bases. Germline V gene data show CDR1 as SGHDT and CDR2 as YYEEEE. This CDR3 has 13 amino acids.